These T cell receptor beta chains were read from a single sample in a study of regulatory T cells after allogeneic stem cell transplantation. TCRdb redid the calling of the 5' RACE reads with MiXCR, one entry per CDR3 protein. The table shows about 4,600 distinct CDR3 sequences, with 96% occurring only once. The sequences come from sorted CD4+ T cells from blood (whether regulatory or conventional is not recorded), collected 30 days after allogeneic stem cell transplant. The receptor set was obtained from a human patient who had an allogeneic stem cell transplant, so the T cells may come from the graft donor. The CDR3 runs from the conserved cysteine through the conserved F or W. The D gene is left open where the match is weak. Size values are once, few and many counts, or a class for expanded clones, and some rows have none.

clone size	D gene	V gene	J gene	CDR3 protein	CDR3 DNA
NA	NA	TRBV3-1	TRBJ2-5	CASSLGIQETQYF	TGTGCCAGCAGCTTAGGAATCCAAGAGACCCAGTACTTC
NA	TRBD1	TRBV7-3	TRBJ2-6	CAGKKQGTGANVLSF	TGTGCCGGTAAGAAACAGGGGACAGGGGCCAACGTCCTGTCTTTC
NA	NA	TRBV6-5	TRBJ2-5	CASSPGDGQEAQYF	TGTGCCAGCAGTCCGGGGGACGGACAAGAGGCCCAGTACTTC
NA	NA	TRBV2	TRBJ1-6	CGIGPISSYNSPLLF	TGTGGCATCGGTCCTATTAGCTCCTATAATTCACCCCTCCTCTTT
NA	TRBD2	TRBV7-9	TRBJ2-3	CASTPSRTSGYTETQYF	TGTGCCAGCACCCCTAGCCGGACTAGCGGGTACACAGAGACGCAGTATTTC
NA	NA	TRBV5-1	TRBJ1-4	CPSSSGTYNEKQFF	TGCCCCAGCAGCTCCGGGACGTATAATGAAAAGCAGTTTTTT
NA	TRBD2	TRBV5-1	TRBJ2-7	CASTCLAGSMDEQYF	TGCGCCAGCACCTGCCTAGCGGGCTCGATGGACGAGCAGTACTTC
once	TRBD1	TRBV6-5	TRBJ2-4	CASSQGDKNIQYF	TGCGCCAGCAGTCAGGGGGACAAAAACATTCAGTACTTC
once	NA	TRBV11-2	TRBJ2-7	CASSLAAGAPDAQYF	TGTGCCAGCAGCTTAGCCGCAGGGGCTCCCGACGCGCAGTACTTC
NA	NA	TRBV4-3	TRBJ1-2	CASSQGTDDPGPQRGGYTF	TGCGCCAGCAGCCAAGGAACCGACGATCCGGGACCCCAAAGGGGTGGCTACACCTTC
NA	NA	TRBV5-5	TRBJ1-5	CASSLSSRRMNSKQPQHF	TGTGCCAGCAGCCTGTCGTCGAGGAGAATGAATAGCAAGCAGCCCCAGCATTTT
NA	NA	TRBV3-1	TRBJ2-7	CASSQEYNEQYF	TGTGCCAGCTCCCAGGAGTACAATGAGCAGTACTTC
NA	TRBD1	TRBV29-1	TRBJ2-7	CSSRQGYEQYF	TGCAGCTCTCGACAGGGCTACGAGCAGTACTTC
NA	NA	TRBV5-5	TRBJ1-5	CASSASSRGINSNQPQHF	TGTGCCAGCAGCGCGTCGTCGAGGGGAATCAATAGCAATCAGCCCCAGCATTTC
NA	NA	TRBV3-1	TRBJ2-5	CASICGRQKTQYF	TGTGCCAGCATCTGTGGACGCCAAAAGACGCAGTACTTC
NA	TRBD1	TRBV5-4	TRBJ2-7	CASRPGSRGGYYEQYF	TGCGCCAGCCGACCGGGCAGTAGAGGGGGCTACTACGAGCAGTACTTC
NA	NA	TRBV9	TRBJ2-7	CSSSPAASGELYF	TGTTCCAGCAGCCCTGCTGCCTCAGGCGAGCTGTACTTC
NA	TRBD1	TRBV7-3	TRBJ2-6	CASKKQGTGASVLTF	TGTGCCAGCAAGAAACAGGGGACAGGGGCCAGCGTCCTGACATTC
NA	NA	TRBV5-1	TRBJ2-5	CAGIWTVVETQYF	TGCGCCGGCATCTGGACGGTTGTGGAGACCCAGTACTTC